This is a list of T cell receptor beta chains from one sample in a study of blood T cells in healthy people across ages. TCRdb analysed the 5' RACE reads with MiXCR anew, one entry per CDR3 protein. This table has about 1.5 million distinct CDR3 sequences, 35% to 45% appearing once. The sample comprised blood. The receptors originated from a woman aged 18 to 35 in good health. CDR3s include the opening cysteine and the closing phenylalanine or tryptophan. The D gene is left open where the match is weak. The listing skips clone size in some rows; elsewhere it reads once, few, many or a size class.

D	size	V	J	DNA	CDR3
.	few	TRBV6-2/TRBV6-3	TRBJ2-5	TGTGCCAGCAGTTACTCAAGCGCAACGGGATCAGAGACCCAGTACTTC	CASSYSSATGSETQYF
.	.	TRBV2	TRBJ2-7	TGTGCCAGCAGGATTTTTGGGGGCGACGAGCAGTACTTC	CASRIFGGDEQYF
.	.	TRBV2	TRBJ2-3	TGTGCCAGCAGTGAAGCGCGTCAGGACACAGATACGCAGTATTTT	CASSEARQDTDTQYF
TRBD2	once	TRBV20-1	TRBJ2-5	TGCAGTGCTGGACTAGCGGGTGGGGGTGAGCAGTACTTC	CSAGLAGGGEQYF
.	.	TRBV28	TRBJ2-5	TGTGCCAGCAGTTTGTACGAACCCCTGCAAGAGACCCAGTACTTC	CASSLYEPLQETQYF
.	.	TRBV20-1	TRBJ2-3	TGCAGTGCTCCAGATGACTTAGCAGGAGGATGGGCAGATACGCAGTATTTT	CSAPDDLAGGWADTQYF
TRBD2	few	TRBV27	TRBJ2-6	TGTGCCAGCAGTTTCCTCCCGGGGGGTAGCTCTGGGGCCAACGTCCTGACTTTC	CASSFLPGGSSGANVLTF
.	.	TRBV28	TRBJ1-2	TGTGCCAGCAGTTCCCCGGACGGAACTAACTATGGCTACACCTTC	CASSSPDGTNYGYTF
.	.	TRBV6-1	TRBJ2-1	TGTGCCAGCACCCGGGCAGGGTTCTACAATGAGCAGTTCTTC	CASTRAGFYNEQFF
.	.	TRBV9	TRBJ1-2	TGTGCCAGCAGCGTGACAGCAGATCTGAGGGGCTACACCTTC	CASSVTADLRGYTF
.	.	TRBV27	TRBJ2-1	TGTGCCAGCGGTCCAGGACTGCCGTTCAATGAGCAGTTCTTC	CASGPGLPFNEQFF
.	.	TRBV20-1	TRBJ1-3	TGCAGTGCTAGTCGCCAGGGGAACACCATATATTTT	CSASRQGNTIYF
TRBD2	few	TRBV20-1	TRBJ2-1	TGCAGTGCCAGGACTAGCGGGAAGCTCTACAATGAGCAGTTCTTC	CSARTSGKLYNEQFF
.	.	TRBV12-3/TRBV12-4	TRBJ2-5	TGTGCCAGCAGGGGACGGGTCAAAGAGACCCAGTACTTC	CASRGRVKETQYF
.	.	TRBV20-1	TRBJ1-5	TGCAGTGCCGCCGCCCCGGATCAGCCCCAGCATTTT	CSAAAPDQPQHF
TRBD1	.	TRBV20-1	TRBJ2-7	TGCAGTGCCCATACCCGACCGACAGGGCCTAGATACGAGCAGTACTTC	CSAHTRPTGPRYEQYF
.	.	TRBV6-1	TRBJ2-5	TGTGCCAGCAGTGAAGCATACGGCTTTTACCCGGAGACCCAGTACTTC	CASSEAYGFYPETQYF
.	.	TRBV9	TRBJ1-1	TGTGCCAGCAGCGTACGTGGGGCGAGCACTGAAGCTTTCTTT	CASSVRGASTEAFF
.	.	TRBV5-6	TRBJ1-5	TGTGCCAGCAGCTTGTATCGGATGTTTAGCAATCAGCCCCAGCATTTT	CASSLYRMFSNQPQHF
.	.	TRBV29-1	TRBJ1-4	TGCAGCGCTTACTTACAGGGCACTAATGAAAAACTGTTTTTT	CSAYLQGTNEKLFF
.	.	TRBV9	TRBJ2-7	TGTGCCAGCAGCGGTAGCCCGGGGCTGTCCTACGAGCAGTACTTC	CASSGSPGLSYEQYF
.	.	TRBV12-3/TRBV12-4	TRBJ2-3	TGTGCCAGCACCCCAGTAGCGGACACAGATACGCAGTATTTT	CASTPVADTDTQYF
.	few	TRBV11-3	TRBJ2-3	TGTGCCAGCAGCTTAGATGCCAGCGGTAGACTCACAGATACGCAGTATTTT	CASSLDASGRLTDTQYF
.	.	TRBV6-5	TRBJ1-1	TGTGCCAGCAGTCGTCCCGGGACGACGTTGAACACTGAAGCTTTCTTT	CASSRPGTTLNTEAFF
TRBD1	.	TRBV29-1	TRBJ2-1	TGCAGCGCCGCCGGGACAGGCTTTAGTGAGCAGTTCTTC	CSAAGTGFSEQFF
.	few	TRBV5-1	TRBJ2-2	TGCGCCAGCAGCTTGGTGCATGACACCGGGGAGCTGTTTTTT	CASSLVHDTGELFF
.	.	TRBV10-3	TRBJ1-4	TGTGCCATCAGTGGGGGAACGGCTAATGAAAAACTGTTTTTT	CAISGGTANEKLFF
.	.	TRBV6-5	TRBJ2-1	TGTGCCACAAAGGGGGGTGTGGGTGAGCAGTTCTTC	CATKGGVGEQFF